The 27 T cell receptor beta chains in this list originate from one sample, sequenced in a study of patients and donors after allogeneic stem cell transplantation. TCRdb passed the RT-PCR reads through MiXCR, listing each CDR3 protein once. Of about 230,000 distinct CDR3 sequences listed, 12% to 15% were seen once; the top ten hold around 10%. The source material was blood, either unsorted or a sorted T cell fraction (not recorded which). The receptor set was obtained from a human donor who was either an allogeneic HSCT recipient or a stem cell or donor lymphocyte infusion donor (not recorded which). It is not recorded whose cells these are; they may come from a transplant donor.

Ten or more counts support this clonotype. The DNA of the CDR3 is TGTGCCAGCAGCGGCCTGGGGGGGACTAGCGGGAAGAATGAGCAGTTCTTC. It codes for CASSGLGGTSGKNEQFF. V is TRBV6-1 and J is TRBJ2-1; 13 bases match TRBD2. The CDR3 consists of 17 residues. CDR1 is MNHNS, CDR2 SASEGT, per germline. V was clipped by 6 bases and J by 7 bases; unmatched bases: 12.

This clonotype was counted a few times. V is TRBV6-2 or TRBV6-3 and J is TRBJ1-4, with D uncertain. The CDR3 covers 14 residues. Germline values: CDR1 MNHEY, CDR2 SVGEGT. V was pared by 6 bases and J by 7 bases, with 15 bases between. The CDR3: CASRTTVESEKLFF. The CDR3, as DNA: TGTGCCAGCAGGACTACGGTGGAAAGTGAAAAACTGTTTTTT.

This chain uses TRBV7-9 with TRBJ2-2, with no clear D. Germline lookup yields CDR1 SEHNR and CDR2 FQNEAQ (reference sequence). The V end lost 8 bases, the J end lost 10 bases, and 11 bases lay between the germline ends. The CDR3 runs to 11 residues. The CDR3 DNA sequence: TGTGCCAGCTGGGCCTGGGAGGAGCTGTTTTTT. Amino acid sequence: CASWAWEELFF.

The chain employs TRBV15 and TRBJ2-5; the D is unclear. The germline V gene has CDR1 LNHNV and CDR2 YYDKDF (reference sequence). This CDR3 contains 15 residues. V was clipped by 3 bases and J by 4 bases, with 15 bases between them. For the CDR3, the DNA is TGTGCCACCAGCAGGGTAGACGGCGCACTAGAGACCCAGTACTTC. Its translation: CATSRVDGALETQYF.

V is TRBV28 and J is TRBJ1-6, with D perhaps TRBD1 (6 bases). There are 16 residues in the CDR3. Germline loops: CDR1 MDHEN, CDR2 SYDVKM. Trimming took 4 bases from V and 13 from J, leaving 23 bases between them. CDR3 sequence: CASSSPPGASRGPLHF. The CDR3, as DNA: TGTGCCAGCAGTTCCCCGCCAGGGGCCTCGAGGGGGCCCCTCCACTTT.

The V and J genes are TRBV7-8 and TRBJ2-7, with a possible D match to TRBD1 (5 bases). This CDR3 contains 15 residues. Germline CDR1 reads SGHVS; CDR2 reads FQNEAQ. Trimming cost V 0 bases and J 0 bases, with 9 bases left between them. This CDR3 is CASSLAGTGSYEQYF. CDR3 DNA sequence: TGTGCCAGCAGCTTAGCGGGCACAGGCTCCTACGAGCAGTACTTC. Full variable domain (missing parts from reference TRBV7-8 and TRBJ2-7): GAGVSQSPRYKVAKRGQDVALRCDPISGHVSLFWYQQALGQGPEFLTYFQNEAQLDKSGLPSDRFFAERPEGSVSTLKIQRTQQEDSAVYLCASSLAGTGSYEQYFGPGTRLTVT.

The J gene is TRBJ2-2, the V gene TRBV7-9; 8 positions match TRBD2. Trimming removed 4 bases from V and 7 bases from J; junction bases left unmatched: 11. The germline CDR1 and CDR2 sequences are SEHNR and FQNEAQ (reference sequence). The CDR3 has 16 amino acids. CDR3 amino acids: CASSSKSGRSVGELFF. DNA of the CDR3: TGTGCCAGCAGCTCCAAGAGCGGGAGATCGGTCGGGGAGCTGTTTTTT.

The rearrangement links TRBV9 to TRBJ1-1; tentatively, D is TRBD1 (5 bases). Per the germline V gene, CDR1 is SGDLS and CDR2 is YYNGEE. V gave up 0 bases and J gave up 4 bases, with 10 bases separating them. This CDR3 spans 14 amino acids. The DNA of the CDR3 is TGTGCCAGCAGCGTAGTCCGGGGGAGCACTGAAGCTTTCTTT. Residues: CASSVVRGSTEAFF.

V is TRBV12-3 or TRBV12-4 and J is TRBJ1-1; D is perhaps TRBD1 (5 bases). Trimming left V 3 bases short and J 2 bases short, with 13 bases between. The length of the CDR3 is 15 residues. Written as DNA, the CDR3 is TGTGCCAGCAGTTTCCGACAGCCCACTAACACTGAAGCTTTCTTT. Translation: CASSFRQPTNTEAFF.

This clonotype was seen more than once but under ten times. V and J are TRBV5-1 and TRBJ2-2; maybe TRBD2 (6 bases). Trimming removed 1 base at V and 4 bases at J, with 11 bases between. Germline CDR1 is SGHRS and CDR2 is YFSETQ. This CDR3 comprises 15 residues. This chain's CDR3 is CASSLTSRVTGELFF. The CDR3 region has the DNA TGCGCCAGCAGCTTGACTAGCCGTGTCACCGGGGAGCTGTTTTTT.

The chain carries TRBV6-1 and TRBJ1-3, with a tentative D call TRBD1 (5 bases). There are 17 residues in the CDR3. Between the trimmed V and J ends, which lost 7 bases and 2 bases, there was a span of 21 bases. Germline V gene sequence: CDR1 MNHNS, CDR2 SASEGT. The CDR3 sequence is CASKTRQGFLPGNTIYF. The CDR3 nucleotides read TGTGCCAGCAAAACGAGGCAGGGCTTCCTCCCTGGAAACACCATATATTTT.

This chain connects TRBV15 to TRBJ2-3; perhaps D is TRBD1 or TRBD2 (5 bases each). The germline V gene encodes CDR1 LNHNV and CDR2 YYDKDF (reference sequence). V shed 0 bases and J shed 5 bases, with 15 bases lying between them. The CDR3 has 16 residues. The CDR3 protein is CATSRDKDRGRDTQYF. CDR3 DNA: TGTGCCACCAGCAGAGACAAGGACCGGGGACGAGATACGCAGTATTTT.

The table lists this clonotype with a few counts. This rearrangement joins TRBV4-2 to TRBJ1-5; D is perhaps TRBD1 (5 bases). The CDR3 has 17 residues. Trimming pared 0 bases from V and 4 bases from J, leaving 16 bases between. Germline-derived CDR1 and CDR2 are LGHNA and YNFKEQ. The CDR3 is CASSQDRDKGKNQPQHF. The DNA for the CDR3 is TGTGCCAGCAGCCAAGATAGAGACAAGGGGAAAAATCAGCCCCAGCATTTT.

This clonotype was recorded at least ten times. This rearrangement joins TRBV15 to TRBJ2-1; no clear D gene. V lost 3 bases and J lost 7, with 10 bases in between. The CDR3 is 13 amino acids. The germline gives CDR1 LNHNV, CDR2 YYDKDF (reference sequence). CDR3 nucleotides: TGTGCCACCAGCAGTATTAAGGTGAATGAGCAGTTCTTC. Encoded protein: CATSSIKVNEQFF.

This clonotype was observed a handful of times. V usage is TRBV18 and J usage is TRBJ1-6, with 9 bases identical to TRBD1. Germline lookup yields CDR1 KGHSH and CDR2 LQKENI. The V segment lost 4 bases and the J segment 8 bases; nucleotides outside the gene matches: 6. The length of the CDR3 is 15 residues. The CDR3: CASSLRDREDSPLHF. The CDR3 coding sequence is TGTGCCAGCTCACTCCGGGACAGGGAGGATTCACCCCTCCACTTT.

The rearrangement joins TRBV20-1 to TRBJ1-4; D not certain. Trimming removed 1 base from V and 8 bases from J, with 8 bases in between. The CDR3 length is 12 residues. The V gene's germline CDR1 is DFQATT and CDR2 SNEGSKA (reference sequence). The CDR3 loop reads CSARASGEKLFF. Here the CDR3 DNA reads TGCAGTGCTAGAGCCTCAGGAGAAAAACTGTTTTTT.

This chain connects TRBV20-1 to TRBJ2-1; TRBD2 aligns across 7 bases. Trimming cost V 5 bases and J 7 bases; bases outside gene matches: 11. Germline CDR1 DFQATT, CDR2 SNEGSKA (reference sequence). The CDR3 runs to 14 residues. CDR3 DNA sequence: TGCAGTGCTTCCCCCCTGACTAGCTCAAATGAGCAGTTCTTC. It is translated as CSASPLTSSNEQFF.

This chain joins TRBV5-5 and TRBJ1-3; D is unresolved. V was shortened by 2 bases and J by 1 base, with 13 bases between the two germline ends. The CDR3 is 16 residues long. CDR1 is SGHKS and CDR2 is YYEKEE in the germline V gene (reference sequence). CDR3 bases: TGTGCCAGCAGCTTCGCGGGTCGGGTTTCTGGAAACACCATATATTTT. It encodes CASSFAGRVSGNTIYF.

This chain joins TRBV30 and TRBJ1-4, with no clear D. V shed 0 bases and J shed 7 bases, with 15 bases lying between them. Per germline, CDR1 GTSNPN and CDR2 SVGIG (reference sequence). The CDR3 is 15 amino acids. For the CDR3, the DNA is TGTGCCTGGAGTGTAGTGAGCGGGTTCAGTGAAAAACTGTTTTTT. Amino acids: CAWSVVSGFSEKLFF.

In its sample, this clonotype was seen a few times. This rearrangement joins TRBV6-2 or TRBV6-3 to TRBJ2-3; D unresolved. This CDR3 has 14 residues. CDR1 MNHEY and CDR2 SVGEGT come from the germline V gene. Trimming left V 7 bases short and J 3 bases short, with 14 bases between. The DNA of the CDR3 is TGTGCCAGCACCGATCGACCACGAACAGATACGCAGTATTTT. Its protein product is CASTDRPRTDTQYF.

This clonotype has only a few counts. The genes are TRBV30 and TRBJ2-5; possibly TRBD1 for D (6 bases). Germline CDR1 is GTSNPN and CDR2 is SVGIG (reference sequence). The V end was cut by 2 bases, the J end by 7 bases, with 11 bases between. This CDR3 spans 12 amino acids. The CDR3 protein is CAWSPEGGTQYF. The CDR3 bases are TGTGCCTGGAGTCCCGAAGGGGGGACCCAGTACTTC.

This clonotype turned up a few times. The rearrangement uses TRBV7-2 and TRBJ2-5, with 7 bases identical to TRBD2. There are 14 residues in the CDR3. V gave up 5 bases and J gave up 5 bases; unmatched junction bases: 8. The germline V gene has CDR1 SGHTA and CDR2 FQGNSA. The CDR3 DNA follows: TGTGCCAGCAGCCTCTTTTGGGGGGGGGAGACCCAGTACTTC. It translates to CASSLFWGGETQYF. Full variable domain (missing parts from reference TRBV7-2 and TRBJ2-5): GAGVSQSPSNKVTEKGKDVELRCDPISGHTALYWYRQSLGQGLEFLIYFQGNSAPDKSGLPSDRFSAERTGGSVSTLTIQRTQQEDSAVYLCASSLFWGGETQYFGPGTRLLVL.

In its sample, this clonotype was seen a few times. This chain links TRBV7-9 with TRBJ1-2; no definite D call. The CDR3 is 15 residues long. V was shortened by 0 bases and J by 7 bases, with 15 bases between the two germline ends. Germline V gives CDR1 SEHNR, CDR2 FQNEAQ (reference sequence). The CDR3 loop reads CASSLAKASGSGYTF. The CDR3 nucleotides read TGTGCCAGCAGCTTAGCCAAAGCCTCGGGATCTGGCTACACCTTC.

This clonotype was detected many times. This sequence joins TRBV5-1 and TRBJ2-5, with 13 nucleotides matching TRBD2. This CDR3 region has 15 residues. Germline CDR1 reads SGHRS; CDR2 reads YFSETQ. The junction had 6 bases not matched to a gene; V was cut back by 5 bases and J by 5 bases. DNA of the CDR3: TGCGCCAGCAGACCAGGACTAGCGGGAGATGAGACCCAGTACTTC. Protein product: CASRPGLAGDETQYF.

This rearrangement joins TRBV6-5 to TRBJ1-2, with D hard to call. There are 16 residues in the CDR3. Trimming shortened V by 0 bases and J by 3 bases, and 14 bases separated the two germline ends. CDR1 is MNHEY and CDR2 is SVGAGI in the germline V gene. In DNA, the CDR3 is TGTGCCAGCAGTTACTCGATAGCGGTCTCGGACTATGGCTACACCTTC. Its protein is CASSYSIAVSDYGYTF.

A few counts support this clonotype. This sequence joins TRBV5-6 and TRBJ1-2; 7 bases line up with TRBD1. This CDR3 region has 13 residues. V lost 4 bases to trimming and J lost 7 bases; unmatched junction nucleotides: 7. CDR1 is SGHDT, CDR2 YYEEEE, per germline. DNA for the CDR3: TGTGCCAGCAGCCTTCAGGGGGTAGGTGGCTACACCTTC. It yields the protein CASSLQGVGGYTF.

Points on this clonotype: One end of the junction fails to match germline, which may point to a read error. V gene TRBV5-1 combines with J gene TRBJ1-1; 9 bases are a match to TRBD1. CDR1 and CDR2 (germline): SGHRS, YFSETQ. The CDR3 has 14 residues. In DNA form, the CDR3 reads TGCGCAAGCAGGCCCGAGGGACAGGGATCTGAAGCTTTCTTT. The encoded protein is CASRPEGQGSEAFF.